The 18 T cell receptor beta chains reported below all come from one sample, sequenced in a study of OX40 agonist ivuxolimab in advanced cancers. The data were produced by immunoSEQ multiplex PCR, yet TCRdb's version contains in-frame clones alone and is incomplete. The sample shows around 61,000 clones, around 92% of them seen only once. The input for sequencing was CD4+ or CD8+ T cells sorted from blood, taken in a trial of the OX40 agonist ivuxolimab. The source of these receptors is an adult with an advanced solid tumor such as melanoma, head and neck, liver or kidney cancer.

This clone was seen only once. The rearrangement joins TRBV5-4 to TRBJ2-6; D is unclear. V shed 0 bases and J shed 0 bases, with 4 bases lying between them. Germline CDR1 SGHNT, CDR2 YYREEE (reference sequence). The CDR3 runs 15 residues. The CDR3 loop is CASSLGVSGANVLTF. The CDR3, as DNA: TGTGCCAGCAGCTTGGGTGTCTCTGGGGCCAACGTCCTGACTTTC.

This clone was found once. V is TRBV29-1 and J is TRBJ2-6, with 9 bases identical to TRBD1. CDR1 and CDR2 from the germline V gene are SQVTM and ANQGSEA. CDR3 length: 15 residues. Losses at the gene ends were 6 bases for V and 7 bases for J; bases not matched to a gene: 10. This chain's CDR3 is CSVGPTGGDANVLTF. DNA for the CDR3: TGCAGCGTGGGCCCGACAGGGGGGGATGCCAACGTCCTGACTTTC.

The chain's CDR3 is CASSPRLAGGTHEQFF. The CDR3, as DNA: TGCGCCAGCAGCCCCAGACTAGCGGGAGGAACCCATGAGCAGTTCTTC. The genes are TRBV4-1 and TRBJ2-1, with TRBD2 identical over 13 bases. Unmatched junction bases numbered 8, after V lost 4 bases and J lost 8 bases. The CDR3 consists of 16 residues. CDR1 MGHRA and CDR2 YSYEKL come from the germline V gene.

V gene TRBV4-3 combines with J gene TRBJ1-6; D is ambiguous. Between the trimmed V and J ends, which lost 0 bases and 8 bases, there was a span of 11 bases. In germline, CDR1 is LGHNA, CDR2 YSLEER. The CDR3 is 15 amino acids. CDR3 sequence reads: CASSQEEGLDSPLHF. DNA for the CDR3: TGCGCCAGCAGCCAAGAGGAGGGTTTGGATTCACCCCTCCACTTT.

The chain carries TRBV28 and TRBJ1-6, with unresolved D. CDR1 and CDR2 from the germline V gene are MDHEN and SYDVKM. The CDR3 is 14 amino acids. The germline V and J ends were trimmed by 4 bases and 5 bases, with 9 bases remaining between them. The CDR3 bases are TGTGCCAGCAGTTACAGATTTAATAATTCACCCCTCCACTTT. Protein product: CASSYRFNNSPLHF.

This chain joins TRBV4-3 and TRBJ2-1; 13 bases line up with TRBD2. The CDR3 sequence is 16 residues long. Per the germline V gene, CDR1 is LGHNA and CDR2 is YSLEER. V lost 1 base and J lost 4; bases outside the gene matches: 1. The CDR3 DNA reads as TGCGCCAGCAGCCAAGGACTAGCGGGGGGTTACAATGAGCAGTTCTTC. Protein: CASSQGLAGGYNEQFF.

This clone was counted once. The chain has TRBV4-1 and TRBJ1-2; 7 bases are shared with TRBD1. The germline CDR1 and CDR2 sequences are MGHRA and YSYEKL. V shed 2 bases, J shed 4 bases, and the junction held 7 bases outside the gene matches. This CDR3 region has 15 residues. The DNA of the CDR3 is TGCGCCAGCAGCCAAAGAGGACAGGCCCTCTATGGCTACACCTTC. Amino acids: CASSQRGQALYGYTF.

The gene calls are TRBV4-2 and TRBJ1-1; tentative D call: TRBD1 (5 bases). CDR3 length: 13 residues. Germline CDR1 reads LGHNA; CDR2 reads YNFKEQ. V lost 1 base to trimming and J lost 5 bases, with 8 bases between them. The CDR3 nucleotides are TGTGCCAGCAGCCAAGGGGGGGAGACTGAAGCTTTCTTT. The encoded protein is CASSQGGETEAFF.

This chain uses TRBV27 with TRBJ1-1, with D possibly TRBD1 on 6 matching bases. V was cut by 3 bases and J by 0 bases, with 20 bases left in between. Germline V CDR1 and CDR2: MNHEY, SMNVEV (reference sequence). CDR3 length equals 18 residues. CDR3 coding DNA: TGTGCCAGCAGTTTTCAAGTCCAGGGGATACCATTGAACACTGAAGCTTTCTTT. Translated, it gives CASSFQVQGIPLNTEAFF.

V usage is TRBV4-3 and J usage is TRBJ1-1; D is uncertain. This CDR3 has 15 amino acids. Trimming removed 1 base at V and 4 bases at J, with 13 bases between. Germline CDR1 is LGHNA and CDR2 is YSLEER. CDR3 nucleotide sequence: TGCGCCAGCAGCCAAGGGGCAGGCTGGGGCACTGAAGCTTTCTTT. It specifies CASSQGAGWGTEAFF.

The chain combines TRBV12-5 with TRBJ1-1; D perhaps matches TRBD1 (6 bases). CDR3 length: 13 amino acids. CDR1 is LGHNT and CDR2 is FRNRAP in the germline V gene. The V end lost 5 bases, the J end lost 6 bases, and 13 bases lay between the germline ends. The CDR3 spells CASGHPGAAEAFF. In DNA form, the CDR3 reads TGTGCTAGTGGTCATCCAGGGGCCGCTGAAGCTTTCTTT.

The J gene is TRBJ1-5, the V gene TRBV28; D might be TRBD1 (5 bases). Per the germline V gene, CDR1 is MDHEN and CDR2 is SYDVKM. This CDR3 has 15 amino acids. Trimming pared 5 bases from V and 0 bases from J, leaving 11 bases between. As DNA, the CDR3 is TGTGCCAGCAGTCCCTACAGGAATAGCAATCAGCCCCAGCATTTT. Its protein is CASSPYRNSNQPQHF.

The gene calls are TRBV6-4 and TRBJ2-1; perhaps TRBD2 as D (5 bases). With 2 bases removed from V and 7 bases from J, the gap between germline ends came to 15 bases. Germline CDR1 MRHNA, CDR2 SNTAGT. The CDR3 spans 15 residues. As DNA, the CDR3 is TGTGCCAGCAGTGACGAGCGGTATCGAGGTAATGAGCAGTTCTTC. This sequence encodes CASSDERYRGNEQFF.

V is TRBV29-1 and J is TRBJ2-1; D is uncertain. This CDR3 has 12 amino acids. V shed 7 bases and J shed 6 bases, with 13 bases lying between them. Germline V gene sequence: CDR1 SQVTM, CDR2 ANQGSEA. CDR3 in DNA: TGCAGCGACAGCTCCTCGGGCAATGAGCAGTTCTTC. Translating gives CSDSSSGNEQFF.

Only one count was recorded for this clone. V is TRBV5-6 and J is TRBJ2-1, with 9 bases that match TRBD1. CDR1 and CDR2 from the germline V gene are SGHDT and YYEEEE. The CDR3 is 15 amino acids. V gave up 4 bases and J gave up 9 bases; unmatched junction bases: 11. The CDR3 coding sequence is TGTGCCAGCAGCACGGACAGGGGCCTAGGTCTTGAGCAGTTCTTC. This sequence encodes CASSTDRGLGLEQFF.

This sequence joins TRBV4-3 and TRBJ1-2; no clear D. There are 15 residues in the CDR3. Per germline, CDR1 LGHNA and CDR2 YSLEER. Between the trimmed V and J ends, which lost 1 base and 4 bases, there was a span of 13 bases. The CDR3 loop is CASSQVFGPLYGYTF. The CDR3 DNA follows: TGCGCCAGCAGCCAAGTTTTCGGTCCGCTCTATGGCTACACCTTC.

The chain is built from TRBV13 and TRBJ1-5, with 8 bases aligning to TRBD1. Germline-derived CDR1 and CDR2 are PRHDT and FYEKMQ (reference sequence). The CDR3 consists of 16 residues. With 4 bases clipped from V and 3 bases from J, the junction kept 8 bases outside the gene matches. Written as DNA, the CDR3 is TGTGCCAGCAGCTCGACCGGGACAGGATACAATCAGCCCCAGCATTTT. It encodes CASSSTGTGYNQPQHF.

The chain employs TRBV6-1 and TRBJ2-1; D remains unclear. CDR1 and CDR2 from the germline V gene are MNHNS and SASEGT. Deletions cut 10 bases from V and 4 bases from J, with 8 bases between. The CDR3 consists of 11 residues. CDR3 coding DNA: TGTGCCACCGGACGGTACAATGAGCAGTTCTTC. This codes for CATGRYNEQFF.